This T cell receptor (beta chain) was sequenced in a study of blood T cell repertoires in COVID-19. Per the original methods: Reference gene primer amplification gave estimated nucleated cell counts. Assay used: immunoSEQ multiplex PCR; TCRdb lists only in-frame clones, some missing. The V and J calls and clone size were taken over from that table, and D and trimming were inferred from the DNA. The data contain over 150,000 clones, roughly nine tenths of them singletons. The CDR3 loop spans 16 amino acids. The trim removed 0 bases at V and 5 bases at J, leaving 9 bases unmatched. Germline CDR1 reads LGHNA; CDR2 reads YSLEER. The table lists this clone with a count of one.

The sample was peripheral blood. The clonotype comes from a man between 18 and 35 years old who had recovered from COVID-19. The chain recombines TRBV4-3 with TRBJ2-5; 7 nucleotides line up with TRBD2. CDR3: CASSQDGAGAMETQYF. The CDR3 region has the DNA TGCGCCAGCAGCCAAGATGGCGCGGGAGCTATGGAGACCCAGTACTTC.